A single sample is the source of the 12 T cell receptor beta chains below, sequenced in a study of blood T cell repertoires in COVID-19. Sequencing used immunoSEQ multiplex PCR; TCRdb keeps in-frame clones, though not all of them. The sample lists roughly 43,000 clones, 87% occurring once. The sample comprised peripheral blood. These receptors originate from a human donor in a cohort sampled during active COVID-19.

The chain couples TRBV30 to TRBJ1-3; TRBD1 aligns across 8 bases. The germline gives CDR1 GTSNPN, CDR2 SVGIG (reference sequence). The CDR3 loop spans 15 amino acids. V shed 8 bases and J 4 bases; nucleotides not matched to a gene: 13. CDR3 DNA: TGTGCCCTGGAGATCGGACAGGGTCGCGGAAACACCATATATTTT. Translation: CALEIGQGRGNTIYF.

This chain uses TRBV25-1 with TRBJ2-3; D might be TRBD1 (5 bases). The CDR3 loop spans 15 amino acids. V was pared by 2 bases and J by 0 bases, with 9 bases between. The germline gives CDR1 MGHDK, CDR2 SYGVNS. The CDR3 coding sequence is TGTGCCAGCAGTGAACCTTCAGGGAGCACAGATACGCAGTATTTT. Residues: CASSEPSGSTDTQYF.

The genes are TRBV29-1 and TRBJ2-7; 7 bases map to TRBD2. V shed 7 bases, J shed 0 bases, and the junction held 9 bases outside the gene matches. CDR3 size: 14 residues. Germline V gene sequence: CDR1 SQVTM, CDR2 ANQGSEA. The CDR3 is CSAAGRGSSYEQYF. In DNA, the CDR3 is TGCAGCGCTGCAGGGCGGGGGAGCTCCTACGAGCAGTACTTC.

V usage is TRBV9 and J usage is TRBJ1-1; D might be TRBD1 (6 bases). This CDR3 contains 16 residues. CDR1 is SGDLS and CDR2 is YYNGEE in the germline V gene. V was cut by 4 bases and J by 0 bases, with 16 bases left in between. In nucleotides, the CDR3 is TGTGCCAGCAGCCCTCCCGGACAGCTGATGAACACTGAAGCTTTCTTT. This encodes CASSPPGQLMNTEAFF.

The rearrangement uses TRBV19 and TRBJ2-5, with 13 bases identical to TRBD2. J lost 4 bases, V lost 1 base, and 3 bases had no gene match. CDR1 and CDR2 (germline): LNHDA, SQIVND (reference sequence). This CDR3 contains 16 residues. The CDR3 region has the DNA TGTGCCAGTAGTATAGGGACTAGCGGGGGCGGAGAGACCCAGTACTTC. It yields the protein CASSIGTSGGGETQYF.

The V gene is TRBV29-1, the J gene TRBJ2-7, with 7 bases matching TRBD1. CDR3 size: 12 residues. Germline CDR1 reads SQVTM; CDR2 reads ANQGSEA. V gave up 5 bases and J gave up 2 bases; unmatched junction bases: 3. The CDR3 DNA follows: TGCAGCGTTCGGGACAGCACCTACGAGCAGTACTTC. This codes for CSVRDSTYEQYF.

The chain uses TRBV3-1 (or the pseudogene TRBV3-2) and TRBJ1-4; 8 bases map to TRBD1. Per germline, CDR1 LGHDT and CDR2 YNNKEL (reference sequence). The CDR3 runs 15 residues. Trimming at V came to 2 bases and at J to 8 bases, leaving 7 bases not matched to a gene. Written as DNA, the CDR3 is TGTGCCAGCAGCCAACGATCAGGGGGCCGGGAAAAACTGTTTTTT. Translating it yields CASSQRSGGREKLFF.

The chain links TRBV7-3 to TRBJ2-2; 8 bases are a match to TRBD1. Per germline, CDR1 SGHTA and CDR2 FQGTGA. Trimming took 5 bases from V and 5 from J; bases not matched to a gene: 7. The CDR3 is 15 residues long. The CDR3 is CASSKQGVTTGELFF. The CDR3 region has the DNA TGTGCCAGCAGCAAACAGGGGGTTACGACCGGGGAGCTGTTTTTT.

The genes are TRBV18 and TRBJ1-4; the match to TRBD1 covers 9 bases. The CDR3 totals 13 residues. V trimming: 3 bases; J trimming: 8 bases; junction bases outside the gene matches: 1. The germline gives CDR1 KGHSH, CDR2 LQKENI. The CDR3 reads CASSPGTGEKLFF. CDR3 coding DNA: TGTGCCAGCTCACCCGGGACAGGGGAAAAACTGTTTTTT.

The rearrangement uses TRBV27 and TRBJ2-7; D may be TRBD1 (6 bases). This CDR3 region has 12 residues. CDR1 and CDR2 (germline): MNHEY, SMNVEV (reference sequence). Deletions cut 4 bases from V and 4 bases from J, with 8 bases between. This CDR3 reads CASSYTGYEQYF. CDR3 nucleotides: TGTGCCAGCAGTTATACAGGGTACGAGCAGTACTTC.

This chain links TRBV12-3 or TRBV12-4 with TRBJ1-1, with D unresolved. The CDR3 is 13 amino acids. The V and J ends lost 0 bases and 5 bases respectively, with 7 bases between them. CDR3 nucleotide sequence: TGTGCCAGCAGTTTAGCGGGGAGGACTGAAGCTTTCTTT. This encodes CASSLAGRTEAFF.

The V call is TRBV10-1, the J call TRBJ2-1, with TRBD2 identical over 7 bases. CDR1 and CDR2 from the germline V gene are WNHNN and SYGVQD (reference sequence). CDR3 length equals 17 residues. V lost 0 bases and J lost 0; bases outside the gene matches: 5. The CDR3 spells CASSESTSLSSYNEQFF. CDR3 DNA sequence: TGCGCCAGCAGTGAGTCGACTAGCCTGAGCTCCTACAATGAGCAGTTCTTC.